This T cell receptor (beta chain) is drawn from a study of T cells in localized non-small cell lung cancer. Notes on the study in general: Across samples, adjacent lung featured a median 57 of the top 100 tumor clones.

In the case of this clone: Its antigen is undetermined.

The ends lost 4 bases at V and 4 bases at J; junction bases unmatched: 1. Germline CDR1 and CDR2: SGDLS and YYNGEE. The CDR3 loop spans 13 amino acids. Only in-frame clones appear in the TCRdb table, and some are missing; sequencing was by immunoSEQ multiplex PCR. In the table there are 20,000 to 25,000 clones, 70% to 90% of which are singletons. The sequence derives from a male donor older than 55 with stage I lung adenocarcinoma. The chain links TRBV9 to TRBJ2-5, with 10 bases matching TRBD2. The sample in question was peripheral blood, obtained before any cancer treatment. The CDR3 sequence: CASSSGRAETQYF. The CDR3 DNA reads as TGTGCCAGCAGCAGCGGGAGGGCAGAGACCCAGTACTTC.